This passage covers 10 T cell receptor beta chains from one sample sequenced in a study of cytomegalovirus exposure and HLA in healthy donors. Assay: immunoSEQ multiplex PCR; the TCRdb copy retains only in-frame clones and omits some. The sample consists of about 120,000 clones, 88% of them appearing once. The sequenced sample consisted of PBMCs. The receptor source for this set is a woman aged 30 to 39 in good health and CMV-seropositive.

This chain connects TRBV6-5 to TRBJ1-1; 8 positions match TRBD1. CDR1 is MNHEY and CDR2 is SVGAGI in the germline V gene. V lost 5 bases and J lost 7; bases outside the gene matches: 6. The CDR3 is made up of 13 amino acids. The CDR3 region is CASSPLDRVEAFF. The DNA for the CDR3 is TGTGCCAGCAGTCCTCTGGACAGGGTTGAAGCTTTCTTT.

J is TRBJ1-1 and V is TRBV30; perhaps TRBD1 as D (6 bases). The CDR3 has 15 residues. Deletions cut 2 bases from V and 1 base from J, with 14 bases between. In germline, CDR1 is GTSNPN, CDR2 SVGIG (reference sequence). CDR3 DNA: TGTGCCTGGAGTCCCCCCGGGACATCGAACACTGAAGCTTTCTTT. This sequence encodes CAWSPPGTSNTEAFF.

This chain connects TRBV7-6 to TRBJ2-1; 7 nucleotides align to TRBD1. The CDR3 totals 15 residues. In germline, CDR1 is SGHVS, CDR2 FNYEAQ. V gave up 0 bases and J gave up 4 bases; unmatched junction bases: 3. CDR3 coding DNA: TGTGCCAGCAGCTTAGCCGGGACAGAATACAATGAGCAGTTCTTC. It specifies CASSLAGTEYNEQFF. The full variable domain, with the rest looked up from reference TRBV7-6 and TRBJ2-1, is GAGVSQSPRYKVTKRGQDVALRCDPISGHVSLYWYRQALGQGPEFLTYFNYEAQQDKSGLPNDRFSAERPEGSISTLTIQRTEQRDSAMYRCASSLAGTEYNEQFFGPGTRLTVL.

This chain links TRBV2 with TRBJ2-7; perhaps TRBD2 as D (5 bases). Germline lookup yields CDR1 SNHLY and CDR2 FYNNEI. This CDR3 contains 16 residues. V was clipped by 4 bases and J by 2 bases, with 18 bases between them. The DNA for the CDR3 is TGTGCCAGCAGTGGTCCTGGCCAGCGGCTAACCTACGAGCAGTACTTC. This sequence encodes CASSGPGQRLTYEQYF.

With respect to this clone: Other nucleotide sequences in the sample specify the same CDR3. V usage is TRBV18 and J usage is TRBJ2-5, with D possibly being TRBD2 (5 bases). Trimming removed 2 bases from V and 5 bases from J, with 6 bases in between. The CDR3 is made up of 12 amino acids. The germline V gene has CDR1 KGHSH and CDR2 LQKENI. The CDR3 region is CASSPGGETQYF. The CDR3 bases are TGTGCCAGCTCACCAGGAGGTGAGACCCAGTACTTC. The full variable domain, in which reference TRBV18 and TRBJ2-5 provide the parts outside the CDR3, is NAGVMQNPRHLVRRRGQEARLRCSPMKGHSHVYWYRQLPEEGLKFMVYLQKENIIDESGMPKERFSAEFPKEGPSILRIQQVVRGDSAAYFCASSPGGETQYFGPGTRLLVL.

Only a few counts were recorded for this clone. This rearrangement joins TRBV4-3 to TRBJ1-1; the D gene is possibly TRBD1 (5 bases). The CDR3 runs to 15 residues. Germline V CDR1 and CDR2: LGHNA, YSLEER. The V gene lost 2 bases and the J gene lost 7 bases, with 17 bases spanning the gap. The CDR3 sequence is CASSQKYRYRSEAFF. CDR3 DNA: TGCGCCAGCAGCCAAAAGTACAGGTACCGTAGTGAAGCTTTCTTT.

V gene TRBV5-4 combines with J gene TRBJ2-7; 8 bases align to TRBD2. After removal of 4 bases from V and 4 bases from J, the junction contained 10 bases not matched to a gene. CDR3 length: 15 residues. Germline V lookup: CDR1 SGHNT, CDR2 YYREEE (reference sequence). The CDR3 DNA reads as TGTGCCAGCAGCCCCGGGGGCGGGGGGCCTTACGAGCAGTACTTC. It specifies CASSPGGGGPYEQYF.

The chain recombines TRBV7-2 with TRBJ1-2; a weak D match, TRBD1 (5 bases). Deletions cut 5 bases from V and 1 base from J, with 11 bases between. This CDR3 contains 14 residues. Germline V CDR1 and CDR2: SGHTA, FQGNSA. The CDR3 sequence: CASSKSTDNYGYTF. Here the CDR3 DNA reads TGTGCCAGCAGCAAATCGACAGATAACTATGGCTACACCTTC.

This clone was observed a single time. The rearrangement uses TRBV4-3 and TRBJ2-7; D is possibly TRBD2 (6 bases). Trimming pared 3 bases from V and 3 bases from J, leaving 12 bases between. The CDR3 runs 14 residues. In germline, CDR1 is LGHNA, CDR2 YSLEER. The CDR3, as DNA: TGCGCCAGCAGCCAGAGTCAGGAGGGCTACGAGCAGTACTTC. This sequence encodes CASSQSQEGYEQYF.

The chain has TRBV28 and TRBJ2-7; 9 positions agree with TRBD1. The germline CDR1 and CDR2 sequences are MDHEN and SYDVKM. The CDR3 consists of 15 residues. V lost 5 bases, J lost 2 bases, and 7 bases stayed unmatched. The CDR3 DNA reads as TGTGCCAGCAGTACCGTCGGGACAGGGACCTACGAGCAGTACTTC. It encodes CASSTVGTGTYEQYF.